The T cell receptor beta chain under discussion was sequenced for a study of blood T cells in healthy people across ages. The junction had 8 bases not matched to a gene; V was cut back by 2 bases and J by 4 bases. The CDR3 is made up of 14 amino acids. Germline CDR1 and CDR2: DFQATT and SNEGSKA (reference sequence). Study-wide points: Higher naive T cell percentage went strongly together with higher TCR beta diversity. Not knowing donor CMV status may have confounded expanded clonotype changes.

Together with a sample-barcoded 5' primer, a J-beta primer mix was included in a second PCR lasting about 6 to 12 cycles. From the 5' RACE reads, TCRdb called clonotypes with MiXCR, one entry per CDR3 protein. Of hundreds of thousands of distinct CDR3 sequences listed, 52% were seen once; the top ten hold roughly 12%. In this sample, this clonotype turned up many times. Its antigen is unidentified. This chain joins TRBV20-1 and TRBJ2-7, with TRBD2 identical over 7 bases. The sequence came from a woman older than 75 in good health. The sequencing sample was made of blood. Here the CDR3 DNA reads TGCAGTGCTAGACATCCGGGAGGAGTGTACGAGCAGTACTTC. Its translation: CSARHPGGVYEQYF.